This note documents a single TCR beta chain sequence. There is no known antigen for this receptor. No much larger clone is present one base from it, and per-base qualities are unavailable. This specimen comes from a study of blood T cell repertoires in COVID-19 (dated by TCRdb to between 2020 and 2021). Some background on the complete study: Samples covering the acute and convalescent phases of COVID-19 were provided by collaborators in the United States, Italy and Spain. Subjects who had been exposed to COVID-19, were actively infected with it, or had recovered from it provided the deeply sampled blood TCRbeta repertoires that made up the dataset. A freely available public database, intended as a resource for researchers studying the immune response to SARS-CoV-2, is where the repertoires were released. The material from the prospective study consisted of cDNA or gDNA derived from T cells, B-cell-depleted T cells, or PBMCs. Where available, HLA class I and class II types were taken from metadata supplied by the sample provider and were not determined by assay-based typing. The samples were drawn from the first 160 participants of the ongoing ImmuneRACE study and from 950 to 1,500 subjects provided by 6 global collaborators. Nearly every sample came with metadata listing a de-identified subject ID, COVID-19 status, age in years and sex. Overall study outcomes, separate from this receptor: How much clinical and demographic metadata was included differed by source and by participant, and the metadata was provided uncurated.

TCRbeta CDR3 regions were amplified from genomic DNA using the immunoSEQ Assay, a bias-controlled multiplex PCR. Concerning the study's data processing: Nucleated cell counts per sample were estimated from amplification of reference gene primers within the assay. To quantify the absolute abundance of each unique TCRbeta CDR3 rearrangement, sequence reads were collapsed and filtered. For each sample, productive Simpson clonality was calculated as the square root of Simpson's diversity index across productive rearrangements. In its TCRdb copy, this immuneACCESS table keeps in-frame sequences only and misses some clones. Where compared with another copy, unresolved V genes explain less than half of these, and the others have no known cause. The DNA gave D and trimming, while V, J and clone size come from that table. For this sample the table gives approximately 140,000 clones, of which 85% to 90% were detected only once. The leading ten clones occupy 8% to 11% of the sample.

The collaborating institutions used their own protocols to collect whole blood in K2EDTA tubes. For TCRbeta analysis, collaborators shipped samples as frozen whole blood, isolated PBMCs, or DNA extracted from either of those sample types. The germline V gene provides CDR1 MNHEY and CDR2 SVGAGI. V is pruned by 4 bases and J by 2 bases, leaving 2 bases of the junction without a gene match. Reading from cysteine to phenylalanine, the CDR3 counts 13 amino acids. Solely the CDR3 DNA is kept, with 39 bases framed from the first base. The sequenced material came from peripheral blood. Rearrangement joined TRBV6-5 to TRBJ2-7; 7 central nucleotides agree with TRBD1. The sequence came from a man aged 50 to 59 with active or convalescent COVID-19. The CDR3 protein is CASSWDSTYEQYF. The bases are TGTGCCAGCAGTTGGGACAGCACCTACGAGCAGTACTTC.